This T cell receptor beta chain came from a study of identical twins. Regarding the study as a whole: Out-of-frame alpha sequences that twins shared showed excess low generation probability.

TCRdb fed the 5' RACE reads into MiXCR, producing one record per CDR3 protein. The sample has 520,000 or so distinct CDR3 sequences, 20% to 25% seen once; the top ten hold around 0.9%. There are many counts of this clonotype. As yet, its antigen is unknown. Trimming stripped 3 bases from V and 8 bases from J, with 16 bases between. This CDR3 comprises 14 residues. These data were also reused for a study on T cells expressing NK-cell markers. That work states: Alpha-beta TCR T cells were the sole sorting target in several experiments, owing to an anti-gamma-delta TCR antibody. In 6 or 7 donors, dominant NKG2C+ clonotypes were roughly 1.0-8% of CD8+ T cells. The HCMV specificity of the expanded NKG2C+ T cell clones stayed unresolved.

The chain combines TRBV12-3 or TRBV12-4 with TRBJ1-1; D gene unclear. This sequence originates from a woman aged 18-29 years in good health. The specimen was CD4+ T cells sorted from blood. The CDR3, as DNA: TGTGCCAGCAGTTTGAGAGGTTCTAGTGGGGAAGCTTTCTTT. Residues: CASSLRGSSGEAFF.